One sample yielded the 23 T cell receptor beta chains listed below, sequenced in a study of pediatric ulcerative colitis. Sequenced by immunoSEQ multiplex PCR; TCRdb stores in-frame clones only, minus some. The sample shows roughly 64,000 clones, 86% of them seen only once. Sequenced sample: blood. These receptors all stem from a boy aged 5-17 years with severe ulcerative colitis.

This sequence joins TRBV11-2 and TRBJ2-5, with TRBD2 matching 10 bases. The V gene end was trimmed by 3 bases and the J gene end by 1 base; junction bases not matched to a gene: 5. This CDR3 spans 16 amino acids. Looked up from germline, CDR1 is SGHAT and CDR2 is FQNNGV. The CDR3 coding sequence is TGTGCCAGCAGCTTGTCTAGCGGGGGCCTCCAAGAGACCCAGTACTTC. This gives the protein CASSLSSGGLQETQYF.

The V gene is TRBV5-6, the J gene TRBJ1-1; D might be TRBD1 (5 bases). This CDR3 is 17 amino acids long. Germline V CDR1 and CDR2: SGHDT, YYEEEE. The germline V and J ends were trimmed by 3 bases and 5 bases, with 23 bases remaining between them. CDR3 protein: CASSSELPHQGRTEAFF. As DNA, the CDR3 is TGTGCCAGCAGCTCCGAACTACCCCACCAGGGAAGGACTGAAGCTTTCTTT.

This sequence joins TRBV7-2 and TRBJ1-5, with a weak D call TRBD1 (6 bases). The CDR3 length is 16 residues. V was pared by 1 base and J by 0 bases, with 10 bases between. Germline CDR1 is SGHTA and CDR2 is FQGNSA. The CDR3 spells CASSLEGQYSNQPQHF. As DNA, the CDR3 is TGTGCCAGCAGCTTAGAAGGACAGTATAGCAATCAGCCCCAGCATTTT.

This clone was detected only a few times. This rearrangement joins TRBV6-4 to TRBJ1-5, with D unresolved. Trimming removed 1 base from V and 5 bases from J, with 12 bases in between. Germline V lookup: CDR1 MRHNA, CDR2 SNTAGT. The CDR3 spans 15 residues. CDR3 bases: TGTGCCAGCAGTGACTGGGAGAAACAGTATCAGCCCCAGCATTTT. This sequence encodes CASSDWEKQYQPQHF.

This chain links TRBV11-2 with TRBJ2-7; 7 bases are a match to TRBD2. This CDR3 comprises 16 residues. CDR1 and CDR2 from the germline V gene are SGHAT and FQNNGV. With V trimmed by 4 bases and J by 5 bases, 14 bases remained unmatched. CDR3 amino acids: CASSSLGGVIADEQYF. CDR3 DNA: TGTGCCAGCAGCTCCCTTGGGGGGGTAATAGCGGACGAGCAGTACTTC. Filled out from reference TRBV11-2 and TRBJ2-7, the complete variable domain reads EAGVAQSPRYKIIEKRQSVAFWCNPISGHATLYWYQQILGQGPKLLIQFQNNGVVDDSQLPKDRFSAERLKGVDSTLKIQPAKLEDSAVYLCASSSLGGVIADEQYFGPGTRLTVT.

This clone appeared once. The chain recombines TRBV6-5 with TRBJ1-2; D is unresolved. Looked up from germline, CDR1 is MNHEY and CDR2 is SVGAGI. The V gene lost 0 bases and the J gene lost 8 bases, with 7 bases spanning the gap. The CDR3 is 12 residues long. The CDR3 is CASSYSGRGYTF. CDR3 bases: TGTGCCAGCAGTTACTCGGGCCGGGGCTACACCTTC.

As for this clone: Other DNA sequences within the sample encode an identical CDR3. This chain links TRBV10-1 with TRBJ2-7; D remains ambiguous. Germline-derived CDR1 and CDR2 are WNHNN and SYGVQD (reference sequence). The CDR3 is 15 residues long. The V gene lost 0 bases and the J gene lost 1 base, with 10 bases spanning the gap. The CDR3 region has the DNA TGCGCCAGCAGTGAGTCGGGTATAGGGTCCTACGAGCAGTACTTC. It specifies CASSESGIGSYEQYF.

The chain combines TRBV6-1 with TRBJ2-2; weak D call: TRBD1 (6 bases). V dropped 2 bases and J dropped 4 bases, with 11 bases sitting between them. Germline CDR1 is MNHNS and CDR2 is SASEGT. The CDR3 loop spans 15 amino acids. DNA of the CDR3: TGTGCCAGCAGTGAAAGGGGGAGAAGCACCGGGGAGCTGTTTTTT. Its protein product is CASSERGRSTGELFF.

Regarding this clone: This sample also contains other DNA sequences that code for the same CDR3. The chain joins TRBV7-2 to TRBJ2-3; no reliable D call. This CDR3 has 13 residues. The germline V and J ends were trimmed by 2 bases and 4 bases, with 7 bases remaining between them. The germline gives CDR1 SGHTA, CDR2 FQGNSA. CDR3: CASSLIIADTQYF. For the CDR3, the DNA is TGTGCCAGCAGCTTAATAATCGCAGATACGCAGTATTTT.

A single count supports this clone. The chain is built from TRBV18 and TRBJ2-5; perhaps TRBD2 as D (5 bases). Trimming removed 6 bases at V and 2 bases at J, with 13 bases between. CDR1 KGHSH and CDR2 LQKENI come from the germline V gene. CDR3 size: 14 residues. The chain's CDR3 is CASSPWGEQETQYF. The CDR3 DNA reads TGTGCCAGCTCCCCCTGGGGAGAGCAAGAGACCCAGTACTTC.

Judged by abundance, this clone is medium-sized. The chain has TRBV7-9 and TRBJ2-7; 10 positions match TRBD2. V trimming: 5 bases; J trimming: 6 bases; junction bases outside the gene matches: 10. Germline lookup yields CDR1 SEHNR and CDR2 FQNEAQ (reference sequence). CDR3 length equals 15 residues. The CDR3 region is CASSQQAGGNSEQYF. CDR3 DNA sequence: TGTGCCAGCAGCCAACAAGCGGGAGGGAATTCCGAGCAGTACTTC.

The genes are TRBV30 and TRBJ2-5; TRBD2 aligns across 10 bases. This CDR3 comprises 15 residues. In germline, CDR1 is GTSNPN, CDR2 SVGIG (reference sequence). J was trimmed by 5 bases and V by 1 base; bases with no gene match: 7. The CDR3 spells CAWSASSGSSETQYF. CDR3 sequence (DNA): TGTGCCTGGAGTGCGTCTAGCGGGAGTTCTGAGACCCAGTACTTC.

CDR3 coding DNA: TGTGCCAGCAGTGAACCCCGGCGGGGGACTGAAGCTTTCTTT. Translating it yields CASSEPRRGTEAFF. The chain employs TRBV6-1 and TRBJ1-1; D is possibly TRBD1 (5 bases). Germline values: CDR1 MNHNS, CDR2 SASEGT. Trimming pared 2 bases from V and 5 bases from J, leaving 12 bases between. CDR3 length: 14 residues.

This clone was observed a few times. J is TRBJ2-1 and V is TRBV10-2, with 7 nucleotides matching TRBD1. Trimming removed 10 bases from V and 5 bases from J; junction bases left unmatched: 5. Germline V gene data show CDR1 as WSHSY and CDR2 as SAAADI. The CDR3 sequence is 12 residues long. For the CDR3, the DNA is TGCGCCACTCGACAGGGCGACAATGAGCAGTTCTTC. Residues: CATRQGDNEQFF.

The chain combines TRBV30 with TRBJ1-1; no reliable D call. Deletions cut 0 bases from V and 1 base from J, with 12 bases between. Per the germline V gene, CDR1 is GTSNPN and CDR2 is SVGIG (reference sequence). The CDR3 contains 15 residues. The CDR3 spells CAWSVLGSPNTEAFF. CDR3 in DNA: TGTGCCTGGAGTGTCCTTGGCAGCCCGAACACTGAAGCTTTCTTT.

This clone showed up just a few times. The CDR3 loop reads CATTGQGTGYGYTF. For the CDR3, the DNA is TGTGCCACGACCGGACAGGGGACGGGCTATGGCTACACCTTC. The chain couples TRBV2 to TRBJ1-2; 9 nucleotides align to TRBD1. The V gene end was trimmed by 10 bases and the J gene end by 4 bases; junction bases not matched to a gene: 10. Germline-derived CDR1 and CDR2 are SNHLY and FYNNEI. This CDR3 region has 14 residues.

This sequence joins TRBV4-2 and TRBJ2-3, with TRBD2 matching 11 bases. Germline V CDR1 and CDR2: LGHNA, YNFKEQ. This CDR3 has 18 amino acids. With 3 bases clipped from V and 0 bases from J, the junction kept 8 bases outside the gene matches. CDR3 nucleotides: TGTGCCAGCAGCCAGGGGTTTCGGACTAGCGGGAGCACAGATACGCAGTATTTT. Protein product: CASSQGFRTSGSTDTQYF.

The chain uses TRBV4-1 and TRBJ1-2; no clear D. The length of the CDR3 is 15 residues. The germline V and J ends were trimmed by 3 bases and 8 bases, with 19 bases remaining between them. Germline V gene data show CDR1 as MGHRA and CDR2 as YSYEKL. The CDR3 is CASSHPLGSQRGYTF. The DNA for the CDR3 is TGCGCCAGCAGCCACCCGCTGGGCAGCCAAAGGGGCTACACCTTC.

The chain uses TRBV19 and TRBJ2-1; possible D gene TRBD2, 6 bases. The CDR3 extends over 14 amino acids. The V end lost 3 bases, the J end lost 4 bases, and 10 bases lay between the germline ends. From germline, CDR1 is LNHDA and CDR2 SQIVND (reference sequence). The CDR3 protein is CASSILEGYNEQFF. In nucleotides, the CDR3 is TGTGCCAGTAGTATCTTGGAGGGTTACAATGAGCAGTTCTTC.

V and J are TRBV10-3 and TRBJ1-1, with D possibly being TRBD1 (6 bases). The V gene lost 6 bases and the J gene lost 3 bases, with 11 bases spanning the gap. The V gene's germline CDR1 is ENHRY and CDR2 SYGVKD. The CDR3 is made up of 13 amino acids. CDR3 protein: CAIRGPGDTEAFF. CDR3 sequence (DNA): TGTGCCATCAGAGGACCAGGGGACACTGAAGCTTTCTTT.

The V and J genes are TRBV2 and TRBJ1-2, with D uncertain. The CDR3 has 15 amino acids. Per the germline V gene, CDR1 is SNHLY and CDR2 is FYNNEI. V lost 3 bases and J lost 5, with 16 bases in between. CDR3 sequence: CASSEEGKSWYGYTF. The CDR3 DNA reads TGTGCCAGCAGTGAGGAAGGGAAGTCTTGGTATGGCTACACCTTC.

This clone was found a few times. The V gene is TRBV7-9, the J gene TRBJ2-3, with D possibly being TRBD2 (5 bases). Germline assignment: CDR1 SEHNR and CDR2 FQNEAQ (reference sequence). V lost 5 bases to trimming and J lost 7 bases, with 7 bases between them. The CDR3 has 11 amino acids. In DNA form, the CDR3 reads TGTGCCAGCAGCGAGGGTAATACGCAGTATTTT. This sequence encodes CASSEGNTQYF. Complete variable domain (other parts from reference TRBV7-9 and TRBJ2-3): DTGVSQNPRHKITKRGQNVTFRCDPISEHNRLYWYRQTLGQGPEFLTYFQNEAQLEKSRLLSDRFSAERPKGSFSTLEIQRTEQGDSAMYLCASSEGNTQYFGPGTRLTVL.

This rearrangement joins TRBV10-3 to TRBJ2-1; D might be TRBD2 (6 bases). Deletions cut 6 bases from V and 9 bases from J, with 15 bases between. The CDR3 length is 13 residues. Germline-derived CDR1 and CDR2 are ENHRY and SYGVKD. CDR3 protein: CAISLQAGSEQFF. The CDR3, as DNA: TGTGCCATCAGCCTCCAGGCCGGGAGTGAGCAGTTCTTC.